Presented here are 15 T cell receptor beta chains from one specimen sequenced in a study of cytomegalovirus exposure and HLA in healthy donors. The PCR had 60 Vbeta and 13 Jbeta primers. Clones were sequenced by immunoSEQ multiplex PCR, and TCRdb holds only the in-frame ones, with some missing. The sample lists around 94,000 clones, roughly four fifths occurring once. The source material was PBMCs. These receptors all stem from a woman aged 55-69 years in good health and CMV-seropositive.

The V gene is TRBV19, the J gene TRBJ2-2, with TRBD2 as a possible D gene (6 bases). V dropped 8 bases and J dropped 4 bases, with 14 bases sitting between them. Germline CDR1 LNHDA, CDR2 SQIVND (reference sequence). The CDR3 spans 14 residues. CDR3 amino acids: CASGGLGATGELFF. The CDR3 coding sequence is TGTGCCAGTGGGGGGTTAGGGGCCACCGGGGAGCTGTTTTTT.

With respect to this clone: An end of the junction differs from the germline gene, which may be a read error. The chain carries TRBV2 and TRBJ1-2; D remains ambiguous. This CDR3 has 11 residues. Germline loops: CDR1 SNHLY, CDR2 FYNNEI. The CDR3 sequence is CASSEALTPYF. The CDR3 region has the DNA TGTGCCAGCAGTGAAGCCCTGACACCCTACTTC.

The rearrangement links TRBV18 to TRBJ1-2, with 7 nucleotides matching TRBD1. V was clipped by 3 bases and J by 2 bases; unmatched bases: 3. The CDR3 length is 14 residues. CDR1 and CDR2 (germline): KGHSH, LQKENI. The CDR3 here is CASSPRTGNYGYTF. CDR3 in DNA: TGTGCCAGCTCACCCCGGACAGGAAACTATGGCTACACCTTC.

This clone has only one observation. Here the CDR3 DNA reads TGTGCCAGCAGCTATAGCAATCAGCCCCAGCATTTT. Its protein product is CASSYSNQPQHF. The rearrangement joins TRBV27 to TRBJ1-5, with D hard to call. CDR1 MNHEY and CDR2 SMNVEV come from the germline V gene (reference sequence). The CDR3 is 12 residues long. V lost 6 bases, J lost 0 bases, and 3 bases lay in between.

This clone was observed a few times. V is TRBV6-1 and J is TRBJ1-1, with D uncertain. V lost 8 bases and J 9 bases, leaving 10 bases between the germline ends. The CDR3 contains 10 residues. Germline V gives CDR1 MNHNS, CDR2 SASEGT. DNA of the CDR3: TGTGCCAGCGCCAGTGGCAAAGCTTTCTTT. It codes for CASASGKAFF.

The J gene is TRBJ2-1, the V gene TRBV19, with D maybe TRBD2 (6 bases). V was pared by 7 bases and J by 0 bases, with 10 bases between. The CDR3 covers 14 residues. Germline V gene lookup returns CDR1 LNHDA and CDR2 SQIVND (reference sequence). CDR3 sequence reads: CASKWGDSYNEQFF. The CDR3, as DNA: TGTGCCAGTAAGTGGGGGGACTCCTACAATGAGCAGTTCTTC. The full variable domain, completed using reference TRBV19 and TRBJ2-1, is DGGITQSPKYLFRKEGQNVTLSCEQNLNHDAMYWYRQDPGQGLRLIYYSQIVNDFQKGDIAEGYSVSREKKESFPLTVTSAQKNPTAFYLCASKWGDSYNEQFFGPGTRLTVL.

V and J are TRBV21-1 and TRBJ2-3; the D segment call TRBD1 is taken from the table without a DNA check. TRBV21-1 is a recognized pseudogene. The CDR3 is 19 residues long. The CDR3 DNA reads TGTGCCAGCAGCAAAGGGAGACAGGGAAGGGGAAATGGCACAGATACGCAGTATTTT. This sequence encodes CASSKGRQGRGNGTDTQYF.

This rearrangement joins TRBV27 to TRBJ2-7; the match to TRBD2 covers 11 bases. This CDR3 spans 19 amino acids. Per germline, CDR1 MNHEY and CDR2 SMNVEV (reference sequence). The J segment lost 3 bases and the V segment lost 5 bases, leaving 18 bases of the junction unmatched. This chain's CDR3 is CASSRYGGVPTSGNYEQYF. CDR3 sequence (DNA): TGTGCCAGCAGTCGTTATGGTGGGGTCCCGACTAGCGGGAACTACGAGCAGTACTTC.

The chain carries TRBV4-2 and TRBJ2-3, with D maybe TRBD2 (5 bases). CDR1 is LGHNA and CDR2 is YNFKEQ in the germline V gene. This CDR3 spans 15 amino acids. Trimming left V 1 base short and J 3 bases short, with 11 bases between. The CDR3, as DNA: TGTGCCAGCAGCCAAGGGCTAGCAGAAACAGATACGCAGTATTTT. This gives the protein CASSQGLAETDTQYF.

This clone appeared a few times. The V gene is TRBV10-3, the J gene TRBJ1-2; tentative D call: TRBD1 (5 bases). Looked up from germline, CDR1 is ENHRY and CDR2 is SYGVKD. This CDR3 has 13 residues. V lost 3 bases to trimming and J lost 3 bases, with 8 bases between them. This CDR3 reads CAISERRDYGYTF. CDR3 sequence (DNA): TGTGCCATCAGTGAACGCAGGGACTATGGCTACACCTTC.

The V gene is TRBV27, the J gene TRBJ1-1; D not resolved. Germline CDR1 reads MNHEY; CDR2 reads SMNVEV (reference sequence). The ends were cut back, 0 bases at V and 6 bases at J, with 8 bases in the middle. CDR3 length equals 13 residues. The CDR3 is CASSLSRWSEAFF. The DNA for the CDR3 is TGTGCCAGCAGTTTATCGAGGTGGTCTGAAGCTTTCTTT.

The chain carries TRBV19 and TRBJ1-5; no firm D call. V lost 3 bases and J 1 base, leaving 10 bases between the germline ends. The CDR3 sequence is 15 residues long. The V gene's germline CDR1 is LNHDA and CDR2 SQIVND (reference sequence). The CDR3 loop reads CASSIMGVSNQPQHF. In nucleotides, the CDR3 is TGTGCCAGTAGTATTATGGGAGTAAGCAATCAGCCCCAGCATTTT.

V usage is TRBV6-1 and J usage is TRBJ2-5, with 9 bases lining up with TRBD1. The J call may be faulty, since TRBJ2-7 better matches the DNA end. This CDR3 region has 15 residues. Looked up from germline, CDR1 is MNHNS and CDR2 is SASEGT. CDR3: CASREQGASLYEQYF. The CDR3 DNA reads TGTGCCAGCAGGGAACAGGGGGCCTCCCTGTACGAGCAGTACTTC.

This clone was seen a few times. Written as DNA, the CDR3 is TGTGCCAGCAGGCCCCAGGGCGGCGGGAACACTGAAGCTTTCTTT. Its protein product is CASRPQGGGNTEAFF. The chain joins TRBV27 to TRBJ1-1; possibly TRBD1 for D (5 bases). V was pared by 6 bases and J by 1 base, with 15 bases between. Germline V gene sequence: CDR1 MNHEY, CDR2 SMNVEV (reference sequence). The CDR3 has 15 amino acids.

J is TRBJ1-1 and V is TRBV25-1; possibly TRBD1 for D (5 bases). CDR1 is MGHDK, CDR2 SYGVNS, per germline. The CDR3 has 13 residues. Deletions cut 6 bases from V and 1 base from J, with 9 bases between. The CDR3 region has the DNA TGTGCCAGCAGCCCAAGGGGGAACACTGAAGCTTTCTTT. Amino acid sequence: CASSPRGNTEAFF.